This T cell receptor (beta chain) came from a study of blood T cell repertoires in COVID-19 (dated by TCRdb to the early 2020s). Regarding the research as a whole: Samples covering the acute and convalescent phases of COVID-19 were provided by collaborators in the United States, Italy and Spain. The material from the prospective study consisted of cDNA or gDNA derived from T cells, B-cell-depleted T cells, or PBMCs. The dataset comprised deeply sampled blood TCRbeta repertoires from subjects exposed to, actively infected with, or recovered from COVID-19. A freely available public database, intended as a resource for researchers studying the immune response to SARS-CoV-2, is where the repertoires were released. The samples were drawn from the first 160 participants of the ongoing ImmuneRACE study and from 1,254 subjects provided by 6 global collaborators. The sample metadata nearly always contained a de-identified subject ID, COVID-19 status, age in years and sex. HLA class I and class II types, where available, came from metadata supplied by the sample provider rather than from assay-based typing. The full study reports these points: The amount of clinical and demographic metadata varied by source and participant and was provided uncurated.

In the case of this clone: Its antigen specificity is not known. Base qualities are not provided; no much larger clone lies one nucleotide away.

In the prospective study, participants were about 18 to 95 years old, resided in about two dozen geographic areas of the United States, and were enrolled through a virtual design. In the prospective study, cohorts were assigned on the basis of participant-reported clinical history obtained from a screening survey and a study questionnaire. Recovered participants in ImmuneRACE Cohort 3 were defined as having two consecutive negative NP/OP PCR tests, clearance from a healthcare professional, or resolution of symptoms. Each participant in the prospective study had whole blood, serum and a nasopharyngeal or oropharyngeal swab collected by mobile phlebotomists. Over a roughly 2-month period, participants in the prospective study had the option of providing additional blood draws and questionnaires. Prospective study blood samples were shipped either frozen or at room temperature before DNA extraction.

TCRbeta CDR3 regions were amplified from genomic DNA by means of the immunoSEQ Assay, a bias-controlled multiplex PCR. The source study handled its data this way. Within the assay, amplification of reference gene primers was used to estimate how many nucleated cells each sample contained. Sequence reads were collapsed and filtered to measure the absolute abundance of every unique TCRbeta CDR3 rearrangement. For each sample, productive Simpson clonality was calculated as the square root of Simpson's diversity index over productive rearrangements. In TCRdb, the immuneACCESS table is reduced to in-frame sequences with V and J assigned. These tables do not hold every clone; where another copy was compared, an unresolved V gene accounts for under half, and the others remain unexplained. V, J and clone size derive from that table, while D and trimming were established from the DNA sequence. The sample yields roughly 250,000 clones; roughly 85% were counted once. The top ten constitute roughly 4.3% of the sample.

The TCR sequence derives from a woman aged 25 to 45 who had recovered from COVID-19. Sequencing was done on a sample of PBMCs or T cells enriched from blood (not recorded which).

The DNA sequence reads TGTGCCATCGGAGCGGAACAAGAGACCCAGTACTTC. It translates as CAIGAEQETQYF. Recombination linked TRBV10-3 to TRBJ2-5, with TRBD2 perhaps the D gene, on 5 matching bases. The cysteine opens and the phenylalanine closes a CDR3 of 12 amino acids. The CDR3 DNA has 36 bases and is translated from base 1. Relative to germline, V is 8 bases shorter and J is 2 bases shorter, with 9 bases between their ends. CDR1 is given as ENHRY and CDR2 as SYGVKD, both from the germline V gene.